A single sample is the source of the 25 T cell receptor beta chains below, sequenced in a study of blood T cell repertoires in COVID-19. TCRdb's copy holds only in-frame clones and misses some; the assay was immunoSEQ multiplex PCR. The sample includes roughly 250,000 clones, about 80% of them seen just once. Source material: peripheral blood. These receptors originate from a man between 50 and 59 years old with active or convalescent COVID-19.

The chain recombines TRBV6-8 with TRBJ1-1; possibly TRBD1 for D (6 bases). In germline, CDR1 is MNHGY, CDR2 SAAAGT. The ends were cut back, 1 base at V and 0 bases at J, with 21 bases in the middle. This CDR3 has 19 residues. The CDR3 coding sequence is TGTGCCAGCAGTTACTTGGGACAAGGTACCTCTCTGTTGAACACTGAAGCTTTCTTT. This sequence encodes CASSYLGQGTSLLNTEAFF.

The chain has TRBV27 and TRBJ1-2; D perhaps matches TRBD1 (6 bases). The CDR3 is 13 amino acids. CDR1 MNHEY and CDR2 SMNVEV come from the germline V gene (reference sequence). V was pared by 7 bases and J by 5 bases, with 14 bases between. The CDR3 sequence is CASKLTTGYGYTF. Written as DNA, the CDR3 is TGTGCCAGCAAACTCACAACAGGGTATGGCTACACCTTC.

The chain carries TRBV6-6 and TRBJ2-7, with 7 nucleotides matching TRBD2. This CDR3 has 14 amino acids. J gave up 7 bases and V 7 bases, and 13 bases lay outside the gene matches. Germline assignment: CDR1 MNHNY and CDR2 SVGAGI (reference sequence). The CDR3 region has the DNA TGTGCCAGCACCCCGGGGAGGGACGGGTCTGAGCAGTACTTC. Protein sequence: CASTPGRDGSEQYF.

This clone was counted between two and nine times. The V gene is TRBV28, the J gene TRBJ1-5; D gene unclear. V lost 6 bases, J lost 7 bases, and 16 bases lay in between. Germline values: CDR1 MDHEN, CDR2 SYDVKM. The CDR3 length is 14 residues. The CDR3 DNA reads TGTGCCAGCAGCCCAACCCGGAGGGAGCAGCCCCAGCATTTT. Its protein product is CASSPTRREQPQHF.

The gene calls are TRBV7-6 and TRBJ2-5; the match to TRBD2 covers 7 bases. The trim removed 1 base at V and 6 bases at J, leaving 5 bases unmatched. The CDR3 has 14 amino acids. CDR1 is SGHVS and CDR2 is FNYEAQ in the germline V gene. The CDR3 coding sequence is TGTGCCAGCAGCTTAGTGGGGAGGGATCAGACCCAGTACTTC. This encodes CASSLVGRDQTQYF.

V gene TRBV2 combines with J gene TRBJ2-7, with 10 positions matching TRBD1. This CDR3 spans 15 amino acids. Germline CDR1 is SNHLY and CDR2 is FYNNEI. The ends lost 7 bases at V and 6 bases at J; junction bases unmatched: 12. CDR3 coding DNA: TGTGCCAGCACCTGGGGACAGGGGATTGGAAGCGAGCAGTACTTC. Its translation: CASTWGQGIGSEQYF.

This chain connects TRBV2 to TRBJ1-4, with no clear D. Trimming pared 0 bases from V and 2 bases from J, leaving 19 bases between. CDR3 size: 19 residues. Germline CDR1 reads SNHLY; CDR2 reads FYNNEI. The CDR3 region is CASSEALAGSGTTNEKLFF. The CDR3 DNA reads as TGTGCCAGCAGTGAAGCGCTGGCAGGTAGCGGTACTACTAATGAAAAACTGTTTTTT.

CDR3 protein: CSVRRALTNYGYTF. The CDR3 nucleotides are TGCAGCGTTCGGAGAGCATTAACTAACTATGGCTACACCTTC. The chain couples TRBV29-1 to TRBJ1-2; D not resolved. The CDR3 contains 14 residues. V lost 5 bases to trimming and J lost 0 bases, with 13 bases between them. Germline V CDR1 and CDR2: SQVTM, ANQGSEA.

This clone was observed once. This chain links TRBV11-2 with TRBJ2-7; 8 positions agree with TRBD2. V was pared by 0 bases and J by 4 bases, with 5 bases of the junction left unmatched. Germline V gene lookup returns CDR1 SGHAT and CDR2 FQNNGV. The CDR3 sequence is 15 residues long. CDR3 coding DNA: TGTGCCAGCAGCTTAGATCGCGGGGGGAGGTACGAGCAGTACTTC. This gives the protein CASSLDRGGRYEQYF.

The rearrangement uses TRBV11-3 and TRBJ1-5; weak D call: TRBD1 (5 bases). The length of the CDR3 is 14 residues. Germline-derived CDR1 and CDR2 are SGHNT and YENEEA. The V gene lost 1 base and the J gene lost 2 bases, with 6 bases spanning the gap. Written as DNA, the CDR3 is TGTGCCAGCAGCTTAGGACAGCGCAATCAGCCCCAGCATTTT. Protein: CASSLGQRNQPQHF.

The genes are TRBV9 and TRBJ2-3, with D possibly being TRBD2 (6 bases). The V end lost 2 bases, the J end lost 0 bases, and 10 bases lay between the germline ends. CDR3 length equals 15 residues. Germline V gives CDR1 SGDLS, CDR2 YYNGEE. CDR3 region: CASSVSGASTDTQYF. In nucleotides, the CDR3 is TGTGCCAGCAGCGTTAGCGGAGCTAGCACAGATACGCAGTATTTT.

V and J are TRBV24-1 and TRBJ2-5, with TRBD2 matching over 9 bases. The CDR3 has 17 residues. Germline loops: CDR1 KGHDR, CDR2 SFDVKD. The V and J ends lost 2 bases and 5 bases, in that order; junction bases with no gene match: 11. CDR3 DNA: TGTGCCACCAGTGATTCCTCGGGACTAGCAGCATGGGAGACCCAGTACTTC. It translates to CATSDSSGLAAWETQYF.

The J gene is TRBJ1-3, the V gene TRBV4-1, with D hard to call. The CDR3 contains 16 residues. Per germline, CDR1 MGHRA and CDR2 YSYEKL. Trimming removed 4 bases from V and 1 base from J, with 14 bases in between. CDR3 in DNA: TGCGCCAGCAGCCTCGACACAAACCTATCTGGAAACACCATATATTTT. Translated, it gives CASSLDTNLSGNTIYF.

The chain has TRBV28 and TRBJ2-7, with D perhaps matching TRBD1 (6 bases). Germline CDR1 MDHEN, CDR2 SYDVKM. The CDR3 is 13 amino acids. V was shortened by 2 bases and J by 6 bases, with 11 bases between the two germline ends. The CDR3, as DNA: TGTGCCAGCAGTTTAGGGGGCGTGGGCGAGCAGTACTTC. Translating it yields CASSLGGVGEQYF.

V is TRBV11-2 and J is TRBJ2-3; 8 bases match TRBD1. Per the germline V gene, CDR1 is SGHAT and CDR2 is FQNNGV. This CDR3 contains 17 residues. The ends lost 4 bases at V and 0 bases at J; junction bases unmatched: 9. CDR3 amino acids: CASSSGQVTKSTDTQYF. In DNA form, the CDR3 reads TGTGCCAGCAGCTCGGGACAGGTTACAAAGAGCACAGATACGCAGTATTTT.

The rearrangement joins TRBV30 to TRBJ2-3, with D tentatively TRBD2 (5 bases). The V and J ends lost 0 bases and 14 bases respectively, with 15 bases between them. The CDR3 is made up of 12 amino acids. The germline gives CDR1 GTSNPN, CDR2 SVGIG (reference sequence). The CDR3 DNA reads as TGTGCCTGGAGTGTAGGACTTAGTGATCGGTATTTT. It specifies CAWSVGLSDRYF.

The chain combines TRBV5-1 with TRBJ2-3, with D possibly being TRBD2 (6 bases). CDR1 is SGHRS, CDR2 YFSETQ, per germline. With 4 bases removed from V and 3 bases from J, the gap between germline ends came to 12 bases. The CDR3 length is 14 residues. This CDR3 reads CASSALTRTDTQYF. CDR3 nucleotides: TGCGCCAGCAGCGCCCTGACTAGGACAGATACGCAGTATTTT.

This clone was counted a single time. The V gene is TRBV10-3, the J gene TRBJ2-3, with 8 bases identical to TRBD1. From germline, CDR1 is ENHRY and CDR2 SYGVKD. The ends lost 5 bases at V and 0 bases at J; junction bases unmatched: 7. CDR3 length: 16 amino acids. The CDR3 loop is CAISTAGQASTDTQYF. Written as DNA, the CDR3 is TGTGCCATCAGTACGGCGGGACAGGCCAGCACAGATACGCAGTATTTT.

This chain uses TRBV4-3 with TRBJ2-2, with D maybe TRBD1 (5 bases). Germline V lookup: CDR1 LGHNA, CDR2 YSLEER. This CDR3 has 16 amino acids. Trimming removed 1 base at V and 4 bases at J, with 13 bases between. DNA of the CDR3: TGCGCCAGCAGCCAAGTTGTACAGGCCGGCACCGGGGAGCTGTTTTTT. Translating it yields CASSQVVQAGTGELFF.

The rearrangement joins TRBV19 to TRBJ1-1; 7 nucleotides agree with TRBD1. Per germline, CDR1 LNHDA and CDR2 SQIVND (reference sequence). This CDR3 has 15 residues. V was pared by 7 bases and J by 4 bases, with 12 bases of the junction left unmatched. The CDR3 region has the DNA TGTGCCAGTAACAAACTACAGGGGTTGGGCACTGAAGCTTTCTTT. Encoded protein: CASNKLQGLGTEAFF. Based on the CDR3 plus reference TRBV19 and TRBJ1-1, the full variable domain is DGGITQSPKYLFRKEGQNVTLSCEQNLNHDAMYWYRQDPGQGLRLIYYSQIVNDFQKGDIAEGYSVSREKKESFPLTVTSAQKNPTAFYLCASNKLQGLGTEAFFGQGTRLTVV.

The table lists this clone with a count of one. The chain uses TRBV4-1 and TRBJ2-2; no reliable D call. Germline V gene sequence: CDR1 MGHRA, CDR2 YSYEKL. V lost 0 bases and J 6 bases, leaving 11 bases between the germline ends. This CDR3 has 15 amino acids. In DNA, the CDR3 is TGCGCCAGCAGCCAAGATTTGGGCTTCCCCGGGGAGCTGTTTTTT. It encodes CASSQDLGFPGELFF.

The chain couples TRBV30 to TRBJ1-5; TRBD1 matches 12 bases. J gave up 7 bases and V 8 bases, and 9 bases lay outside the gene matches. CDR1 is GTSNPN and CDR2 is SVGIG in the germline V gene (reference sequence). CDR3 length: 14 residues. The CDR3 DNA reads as TGTGCCGGGGGGGACAGGGGGCTAAGGCAGCCCCAGCATTTT. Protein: CAGGDRGLRQPQHF. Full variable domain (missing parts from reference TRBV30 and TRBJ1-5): SQTIHQWPATLVQPVGSPLSLECTVEGTSNPNLYWYRQAAGRGLQLLFYSVGIGQISSEVPQNLSASRPQDRQFILSSKKLLLSDSGFYLCAGGDRGLRQPQHFGDGTRLSIL.

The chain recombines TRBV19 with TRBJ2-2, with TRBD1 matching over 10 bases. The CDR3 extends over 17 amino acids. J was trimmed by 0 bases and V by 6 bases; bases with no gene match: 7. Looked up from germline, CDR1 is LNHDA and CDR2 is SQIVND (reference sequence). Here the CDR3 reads CASRPGQGFSNTGELFF. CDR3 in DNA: TGTGCCAGTAGGCCGGGACAGGGGTTCTCGAACACCGGGGAGCTGTTTTTT.

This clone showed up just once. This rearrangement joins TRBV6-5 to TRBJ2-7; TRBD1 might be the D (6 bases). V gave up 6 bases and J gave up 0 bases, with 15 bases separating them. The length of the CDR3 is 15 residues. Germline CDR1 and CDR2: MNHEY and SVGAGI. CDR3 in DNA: TGTGCCAGCAGAGGGGGTGTCCTCAGCTCCTACGAGCAGTACTTC. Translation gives CASRGGVLSSYEQYF.

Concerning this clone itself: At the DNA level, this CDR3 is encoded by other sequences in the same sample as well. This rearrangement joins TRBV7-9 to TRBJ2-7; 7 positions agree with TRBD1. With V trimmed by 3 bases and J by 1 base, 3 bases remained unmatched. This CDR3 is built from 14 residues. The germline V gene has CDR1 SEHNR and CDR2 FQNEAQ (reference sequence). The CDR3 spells CASSFDRVSYEQYF. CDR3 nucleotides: TGTGCCAGCAGCTTTGACAGGGTATCCTACGAGCAGTACTTC.